One and the same sample provided the 30 T cell receptor beta chains below, sequenced in a study of blood T cell repertoires in COVID-19. Repertoires were generated with immunoSEQ multiplex PCR, while TCRdb's copy carries only in-frame clones and drops some. Of some 130,000 clones in the sample, over 65% were seen once. Sequences were obtained from PBMCs or T cells enriched from blood (not recorded which). The receptors derive from a woman between 50 and 59 years old who had recovered from COVID-19.

The DNA for the CDR3 is TGTGCCAGCAGCCAGACTAGCGGCACAGATACGCAGTATTTT. This translates into CASSQTSGTDTQYF. V is TRBV7-2 and J is TRBJ2-3; the match to TRBD2 covers 8 bases. The CDR3 is 14 residues long. Germline V gene lookup returns CDR1 SGHTA and CDR2 FQGNSA. V shed 5 bases and J 1 base; nucleotides not matched to a gene: 2.

The chain carries TRBV5-6 and TRBJ1-4; D remains unclear. The length of the CDR3 is 14 residues. Trimming left V 0 bases short and J 11 bases short, with 14 bases between. Germline V CDR1 and CDR2: SGHDT, YYEEEE. CDR3 DNA sequence: TGTGCCAGCAGCTTGGATGGACTCGAGGGTAAACTGTTTTTT. It encodes CASSLDGLEGKLFF.

This clone appeared a few times. The chain is built from TRBV19 and TRBJ1-4; D is perhaps TRBD1 (6 bases). The V gene's germline CDR1 is LNHDA and CDR2 SQIVND (reference sequence). With 5 bases removed from V and 6 bases from J, the gap between germline ends came to 16 bases. CDR3 length equals 15 residues. The CDR3 spells CASSLHREGDEKLFF. The CDR3, as DNA: TGTGCCAGTAGTCTCCACAGGGAAGGAGATGAAAAACTGTTTTTT.

The chain's CDR3 is CAGSKAGQRREQYF. In DNA, the CDR3 is TGTGCCGGCTCCAAGGCAGGGCAACGTCGCGAGCAGTACTTC. The chain has TRBV5-4 and TRBJ2-7; perhaps TRBD1 as D (5 bases). The CDR3 is 14 residues long. The germline V gene has CDR1 SGHNT and CDR2 YYREEE (reference sequence). Between the trimmed V and J ends, which lost 10 bases and 6 bases, there was a span of 23 bases.

The chain combines TRBV10-3 with TRBJ1-1, with D uncertain. Germline V CDR1 and CDR2: ENHRY, SYGVKD. CDR3 length equals 12 residues. The V end was cut by 6 bases, the J end by 0 bases, with 5 bases between. CDR3 DNA sequence: TGTGCCATCAGCCCCATGAACACTGAAGCTTTCTTT. It specifies CAISPMNTEAFF.

The CDR3 coding sequence is TGCGCCAGCAGCGCCGACAGGGGTGGGACCGGGGAGCTGTTTTTT. Translating gives CASSADRGGTGELFF. The V and J genes are TRBV5-1 and TRBJ2-2, with 8 bases identical to TRBD1. There are 15 residues in the CDR3. Germline-derived CDR1 and CDR2 are SGHRS and YFSETQ. The J segment lost 5 bases and the V segment lost 4 bases, leaving 7 bases of the junction unmatched.

The chain combines TRBV7-9 with TRBJ1-5; 7 positions match TRBD1. This CDR3 is 15 amino acids long. V was clipped by 1 base and J by 4 bases; unmatched bases: 4. Germline V gene lookup returns CDR1 SEHNR and CDR2 FQNEAQ (reference sequence). The CDR3 spells CASSLEEGANQPQHF. In nucleotides, the CDR3 is TGTGCCAGCAGCTTAGAGGAGGGGGCTAATCAGCCCCAGCATTTT.

The rearrangement joins TRBV6-5 to TRBJ1-2; D perhaps matches TRBD1 (6 bases). This CDR3 comprises 12 residues. The germline V and J ends were trimmed by 6 bases and 9 bases, with 14 bases remaining between them. The V gene's germline CDR1 is MNHEY and CDR2 SVGAGI. For the CDR3, the DNA is TGTGCCAGCAGCTACAACAGGGTTCGCTACACCTTC. The encoded protein is CASSYNRVRYTF.

The rearrangement links TRBV12-3 or TRBV12-4 to TRBJ2-7; no firm D call. V lost 6 bases and J lost 0, with 9 bases in between. The CDR3 consists of 13 residues. CDR3 loop: CASRYRSSYEQYF. The CDR3 DNA is TGTGCCAGCAGATACCGGAGCTCCTACGAGCAGTACTTC.

The chain has TRBV7-7 and TRBJ2-5; 10 bases are shared with TRBD1. The CDR3 extends over 14 amino acids. The V and J ends lost 5 bases and 3 bases, in that order; junction bases with no gene match: 3. The germline V gene encodes CDR1 SSHAT and CDR2 FNYEAQ (reference sequence). This CDR3 reads CASSTGTGEETQYF. CDR3 DNA sequence: TGTGCCAGCAGCACCGGGACAGGGGAAGAGACCCAGTACTTC.

The gene calls are TRBV18 and TRBJ1-5, with TRBD1 matching over 7 bases. Trimming took 2 bases from V and 5 from J; bases not matched to a gene: 6. The germline gives CDR1 KGHSH, CDR2 LQKENI. The CDR3 is 15 residues long. CDR3 DNA sequence: TGTGCCAGCTCACCAACGACAGGGTTCGATCAGCCCCAGCATTTT. It encodes CASSPTTGFDQPQHF.

This CDR3 is CAISERTSKSYNEQFF. DNA for the CDR3: TGTGCCATCAGTGAGAGGACTAGCAAATCCTACAATGAGCAGTTCTTC. The chain recombines TRBV10-3 with TRBJ2-1; 8 bases match TRBD2. CDR1 and CDR2 (germline): ENHRY, SYGVKD. The trim removed 2 bases at V and 1 base at J, leaving 4 bases unmatched. The CDR3 contains 16 residues.

This sequence joins TRBV28 and TRBJ1-2; 7 positions agree with TRBD1. Germline lookup yields CDR1 MDHEN and CDR2 SYDVKM. This CDR3 contains 13 residues. With 6 bases clipped from V and 3 bases from J, the junction kept 4 bases outside the gene matches. The CDR3 sequence: CASRPGTDYGYTF. The CDR3 region has the DNA TGTGCCAGCAGACCCGGGACAGACTATGGCTACACCTTC.

There are a few counts of this clone. The genes are TRBV29-1 and TRBJ2-7; 9 positions match TRBD1. There are 13 residues in the CDR3. CDR1 and CDR2 from the germline V gene are SQVTM and ANQGSEA. With V trimmed by 6 bases and J by 2 bases, 5 bases remained unmatched. CDR3 region: CSVATGGTYEQYF. As DNA, the CDR3 is TGCAGCGTGGCGACAGGGGGGACCTACGAGCAGTACTTC.

The rearrangement links TRBV7-9 to TRBJ2-7, with 8 bases fitting TRBD1. V was clipped by 5 bases and J by 0 bases; unmatched bases: 15. CDR1 SEHNR and CDR2 FQNEAQ come from the germline V gene (reference sequence). This CDR3 is 18 amino acids long. CDR3 in amino acids: CASSPGTGLTHLSYEQYF. Written as DNA, the CDR3 is TGTGCCAGCAGCCCCGGGACAGGTTTAACCCACCTCTCCTACGAGCAGTACTTC.

The genes are TRBV29-1 and TRBJ2-5, with TRBD2 matching 15 bases. The CDR3 consists of 13 residues. Trimming cost V 6 bases and J 7 bases; bases outside gene matches: 3. From germline, CDR1 is SQVTM and CDR2 ANQGSEA. CDR3 sequence reads: CSVGLAGGATQYF. The CDR3 coding sequence is TGCAGCGTAGGACTAGCGGGGGGGGCGACCCAGTACTTC.

J is TRBJ1-2 and V is TRBV6-5; 10 bases map to TRBD1. The CDR3 totals 12 residues. Germline V gene data show CDR1 as MNHEY and CDR2 as SVGAGI. Trimming removed 6 bases from V and 7 bases from J; junction bases left unmatched: 2. CDR3 nucleotides: TGTGCCAGCAGGACAGGGGGCCTTGGCTACACCTTC. Translating it yields CASRTGGLGYTF.

This chain links TRBV28 with TRBJ1-2; D gene uncertain. Trimming left V 4 bases short and J 4 bases short, with 13 bases between. This CDR3 contains 14 residues. Germline V gene data show CDR1 as MDHEN and CDR2 as SYDVKM. The CDR3 spells CASSSGVSPYGYTF. The CDR3, as DNA: TGTGCCAGCAGTTCCGGGGTTAGTCCCTATGGCTACACCTTC.

As to this clone: One end of the junction fails to match germline, which may point to a read error. CDR3 loop: CASRDPGQGANEKLFF. CDR3 DNA: TGTGCCAGTAGGGACCCGGGACAGGGGGCTAACGAAAAACTGTTTTTT. J is TRBJ1-4 and V is TRBV19; 12 positions agree with TRBD1. From germline, CDR1 is LNHDA and CDR2 SQIVND (reference sequence). The CDR3 runs to 16 residues.

This chain connects TRBV11-2 to TRBJ2-3; no clear D gene. Trimming pared 1 base from V and 0 bases from J, leaving 5 bases between. This CDR3 region has 14 residues. The germline V gene has CDR1 SGHAT and CDR2 FQNNGV. The CDR3 sequence is CASSLVTSTDTQYF. DNA for the CDR3: TGTGCCAGCAGCTTAGTGACTAGCACAGATACGCAGTATTTT. Based on the CDR3 plus reference TRBV11-2 and TRBJ2-3, the full variable domain is EAGVAQSPRYKIIEKRQSVAFWCNPISGHATLYWYQQILGQGPKLLIQFQNNGVVDDSQLPKDRFSAERLKGVDSTLKIQPAKLEDSAVYLCASSLVTSTDTQYFGPGTRLTVL.

The chain couples TRBV4-2 to TRBJ1-5, with D perhaps TRBD1 (5 bases). The germline V gene encodes CDR1 LGHNA and CDR2 YNFKEQ. The V end lost 0 bases, the J end lost 2 bases, and 11 bases lay between the germline ends. This CDR3 has 16 amino acids. CDR3 sequence reads: CASSQDRRQRNQPQHF. The CDR3 DNA follows: TGTGCCAGCAGCCAAGATCGACGACAGCGCAATCAGCCCCAGCATTTT.

There are a few counts of this clone. The V gene is TRBV9, the J gene TRBJ1-6; the D is unclear. The CDR3 covers 15 residues. The V end was cut by 4 bases, the J end by 3 bases, with 11 bases between. Germline CDR1 SGDLS, CDR2 YYNGEE. This CDR3 is CASSPEDFYNSPLHF. The CDR3 nucleotides are TGTGCCAGCAGCCCCGAGGACTTCTATAATTCACCCCTCCACTTT.

This chain joins TRBV7-3 and TRBJ2-5; D may be TRBD2 (5 bases). The CDR3 runs 13 residues. Trimming removed 2 bases at V and 3 bases at J, with 7 bases between. In germline, CDR1 is SGHTA, CDR2 FQGTGA. CDR3 nucleotide sequence: TGTGCCAGCAGCTTAGAGAGGGAAGAGACCCAGTACTTC. Its protein product is CASSLEREETQYF.

The V gene is TRBV6-5, the J gene TRBJ1-1; TRBD1 matches 7 bases. CDR3 length: 13 residues. V lost 10 bases to trimming and J lost 0 bases; unmatched junction nucleotides: 5. Germline CDR1 reads MNHEY; CDR2 reads SVGAGI. The CDR3, as DNA: TGTGCCACCCAGGGACAGATGAACACTGAAGCTTTCTTT. As protein: CATQGQMNTEAFF.

This clone occurred many times. This CDR3 is also generated by other DNA sequences in the sample. This rearrangement joins TRBV6-9 to TRBJ1-1; the D gene is possibly TRBD1 (6 bases). Per the germline V gene, CDR1 is MNHGY and CDR2 is SVAAGI. This CDR3 has 14 residues. V shed 6 bases and J shed 1 base, with 12 bases lying between them. The DNA for the CDR3 is TGTGCCAGCAGATCGGGACAAGCGAACACTGAAGCTTTCTTT. The encoded protein is CASRSGQANTEAFF.

This clone was seen once. The chain has TRBV3-1 (or the pseudogene TRBV3-2) and TRBJ1-6; 12 bases fit TRBD1. Germline V CDR1 and CDR2: LGHDT, YNNKEL (reference sequence). The junction had 3 bases not matched to a gene; V was cut back by 4 bases and J by 11 bases. The CDR3 extends over 14 amino acids. The CDR3, as DNA: TGTGCCAGCAGCCGGGACAGGGGGCTAACACCCCTCCACTTT. It yields the protein CASSRDRGLTPLHF.

This chain joins TRBV5-1 and TRBJ1-1; 7 bases map to TRBD1. Per germline, CDR1 SGHRS and CDR2 YFSETQ. The CDR3 length is 14 residues. Trimming removed 4 bases from V and 0 bases from J; junction bases left unmatched: 3. The CDR3 DNA is TGCGCCAGCAGCGTGGACAGGCTGAACACTGAAGCTTTCTTT. It specifies CASSVDRLNTEAFF.

The rearrangement joins TRBV3-1 (or the pseudogene TRBV3-2) to TRBJ2-1; D perhaps matches TRBD2 (5 bases). The CDR3 spans 14 residues. Looked up from germline, CDR1 is LGHDT and CDR2 is YNNKEL (reference sequence). V was cut by 5 bases and J by 0 bases, with 8 bases left in between. The CDR3, as DNA: TGTGCCAGCAGCTTTCGGGGCTCCTACAATGAGCAGTTCTTC. It is translated as CASSFRGSYNEQFF.

This clone was seen a handful of times. The chain carries TRBV7-3 and TRBJ2-2; 7 bases agree with TRBD2. The CDR3 sequence is 15 residues long. CDR1 is SGHTA and CDR2 is FQGTGA in the germline V gene. Trimming removed 3 bases from V and 3 bases from J; junction bases left unmatched: 4. In DNA, the CDR3 is TGTGCCAGCAGCTTCGGGGGGACGGACACCGGGGAGCTGTTTTTT. It is translated as CASSFGGTDTGELFF.

The chain combines TRBV6-5 with TRBJ1-2; 9 nucleotides line up with TRBD1. Germline V gene lookup returns CDR1 MNHEY and CDR2 SVGAGI. V trimming: 0 bases; J trimming: 7 bases; junction bases outside the gene matches: 3. This CDR3 is 14 amino acids long. In DNA, the CDR3 is TGTGCCAGCAGTTACTCCCGGACAGGGGTTGGCTACACCTTC. This encodes CASSYSRTGVGYTF.